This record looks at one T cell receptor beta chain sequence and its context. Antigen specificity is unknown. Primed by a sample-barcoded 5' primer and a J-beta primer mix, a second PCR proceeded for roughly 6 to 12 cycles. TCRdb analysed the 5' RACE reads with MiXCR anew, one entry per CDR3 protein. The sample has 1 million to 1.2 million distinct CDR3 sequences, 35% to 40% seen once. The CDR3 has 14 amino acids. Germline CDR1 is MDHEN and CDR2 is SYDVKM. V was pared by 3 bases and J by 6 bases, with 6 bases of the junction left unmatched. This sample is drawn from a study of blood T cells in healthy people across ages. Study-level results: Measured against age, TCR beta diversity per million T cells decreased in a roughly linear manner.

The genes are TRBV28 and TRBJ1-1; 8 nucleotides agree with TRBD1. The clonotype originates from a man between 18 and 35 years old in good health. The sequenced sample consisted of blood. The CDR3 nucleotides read TGTGCCAGCAGTTTTCCCCCAGGGGGCCCTGAAGCTTTCTTT. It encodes CASSFPPGGPEAFF.